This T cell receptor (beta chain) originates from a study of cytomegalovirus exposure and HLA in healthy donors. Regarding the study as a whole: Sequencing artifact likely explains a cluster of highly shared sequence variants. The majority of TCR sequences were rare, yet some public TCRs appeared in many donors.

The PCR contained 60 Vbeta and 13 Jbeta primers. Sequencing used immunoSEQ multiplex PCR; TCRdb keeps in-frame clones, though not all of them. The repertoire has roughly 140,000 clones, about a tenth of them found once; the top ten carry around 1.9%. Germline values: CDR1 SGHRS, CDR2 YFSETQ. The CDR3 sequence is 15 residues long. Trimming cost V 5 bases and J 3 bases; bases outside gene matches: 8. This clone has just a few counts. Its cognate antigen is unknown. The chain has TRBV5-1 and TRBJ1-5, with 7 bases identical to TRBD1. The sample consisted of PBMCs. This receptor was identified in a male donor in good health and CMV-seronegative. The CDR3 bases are TGCGCCAGCAGACCTACAGGGGCGATCAATCAGCCCCAGCATTTT. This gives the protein CASRPTGAINQPQHF.